Listed below are T cell receptor beta chains from one sample, sequenced in a study of T cell changes during pregnancy in multiple sclerosis. Libraries were prepared by immunoSEQ multiplex PCR; TCRdb keeps only in-frame clonotypes and omits some of them. The repertoire includes tens of thousands of clones, around 93% of them detected once, and 0.52% sits in the top ten. The sample here was CD4+ T cells from peripheral blood mononuclear cells, taken in the third trimester of pregnancy. The receptors were gathered from a female donor with multiple sclerosis, enrolled in a pregnancy study. CDR3s include the opening cysteine and the closing phenylalanine or tryptophan. D genes are given only for firm matches. The listing skips clone size in some rows; elsewhere it reads once, few, many or a size class.

abundance: NA
d_gene: NA
v_gene: TRBV30
j_gene: TRBJ1-2
CDR3aa: CAWSAAPGDGYTF
CDR3nt: TGTGCCTGGAGTGCCGCCCCGGGGGATGGCTACACCTTC

abundance: NA
d_gene: TRBD2
v_gene: TRBV9
j_gene: TRBJ2-1
CDR3aa: CASSVDLAGGLRNEQFF
CDR3nt: TGTGCCAGCAGCGTAGACTTAGCGGGAGGCTTACGGAATGAGCAGTTCTTC

abundance: NA
d_gene: NA
v_gene: TRBV9
j_gene: TRBJ2-3
CDR3aa: CASSASGIPTDTQYF
CDR3nt: TGTGCCAGCAGCGCCAGCGGCATACCCACAGATACGCAGTATTTT

abundance: NA
d_gene: TRBD1
v_gene: TRBV7-2
j_gene: TRBJ1-4
CDR3aa: CASSGDSMAGEKLFF
CDR3nt: TGTGCCAGCAGCGGGGACAGTATGGCGGGTGAAAAACTGTTTTTT

abundance: NA
d_gene: TRBD1
v_gene: TRBV11-1
j_gene: TRBJ1-1
CDR3aa: CASSLYAGGTEAFF
CDR3nt: TGTGCCAGCAGCTTATATGCAGGGGGCACTGAAGCTTTCTTT

abundance: once
d_gene: NA
v_gene: TRBV20-1
j_gene: TRBJ2-5
CDR3aa: CSARTGETQYF
CDR3nt: TGCAGTGCTAGGACAGGAGAGACCCAGTACTTC

abundance: NA
d_gene: NA
v_gene: TRBV7-9
j_gene: TRBJ1-3
CDR3aa: CASIVLEPSGNTIYF
CDR3nt: TGTGCCAGCATCGTACTTGAACCCTCTGGAAACACCATATATTTT

abundance: NA
d_gene: TRBD1
v_gene: TRBV19
j_gene: TRBJ1-1
CDR3aa: CASSSTGAGNTEAFF
CDR3nt: TGTGCCAGTAGTTCCACAGGGGCGGGGAACACTGAAGCTTTCTTT

abundance: NA
d_gene: NA
v_gene: TRBV7-3
j_gene: TRBJ2-2
CDR3aa: CASSLQGANTGELFF
CDR3nt: TGTGCCAGCAGCTTACAAGGAGCGAACACCGGGGAGCTGTTTTTT

abundance: NA
d_gene: TRBD2
v_gene: TRBV19
j_gene: TRBJ2-1
CDR3aa: CASSKDSGSSYNEQFF
CDR3nt: TGTGCCAGTAGTAAGGATAGCGGGAGCTCCTACAATGAGCAGTTCTTC

abundance: NA
d_gene: NA
v_gene: TRBV5-1
j_gene: TRBJ2-2
CDR3aa: CASSAGQYTGELFF
CDR3nt: TGCGCCAGCAGCGCGGGACAGTACACCGGGGAGCTGTTTTTT

abundance: NA
d_gene: NA
v_gene: TRBV19
j_gene: TRBJ1-5
CDR3aa: CASSIIQGPSNQPQHF
CDR3nt: TGTGCCAGTAGTATAATTCAGGGGCCTAGCAATCAGCCCCAGCATTTT

abundance: NA
d_gene: NA
v_gene: TRBV19
j_gene: TRBJ1-2
CDR3aa: CASSTIFQGGWDGYTF
CDR3nt: TGTGCCAGTAGTACGATTTTCCAGGGTGGATGGGATGGCTACACCTTC

abundance: NA
d_gene: TRBD1
v_gene: TRBV5-6
j_gene: TRBJ1-1
CDR3aa: CASSPMDREGPEAFF
CDR3nt: TGTGCCAGCAGCCCTATGGACAGGGAGGGACCTGAAGCTTTCTTT

abundance: NA
d_gene: TRBD1
v_gene: TRBV7-9
j_gene: TRBJ1-3
CDR3aa: CASIRDRSSGNTIYF
CDR3nt: TGTGCCAGCATACGGGACAGGAGCTCTGGAAACACCATATATTTT

abundance: NA
d_gene: NA
v_gene: TRBV5-8
j_gene: TRBJ2-2
CDR3aa: CASSLSRVAFAGELFF
CDR3nt: TGTGCCAGCAGCTTGTCCCGAGTAGCGTTCGCCGGGGAGCTGTTTTTT

abundance: NA
d_gene: TRBD2
v_gene: TRBV11-3
j_gene: TRBJ2-1
CDR3aa: CASSFRGSSGINEQFF
CDR3nt: TGTGCCAGCAGCTTTCGCGGATCCAGCGGGATTAATGAGCAGTTCTTC

abundance: NA
d_gene: TRBD2
v_gene: TRBV5-4
j_gene: TRBJ2-5
CDR3aa: CASSLGLAGQETQYF
CDR3nt: TGTGCCAGCAGCTTGGGACTAGCGGGACAAGAGACCCAGTACTTC

abundance: NA
d_gene: TRBD1
v_gene: TRBV6-5
j_gene: TRBJ1-3
CDR3aa: CASSYTRQGPGNTIYF
CDR3nt: TGTGCCAGCAGTTACACCCGACAGGGCCCTGGAAACACCATATATTTT

abundance: once
d_gene: TRBD1
v_gene: TRBV28
j_gene: TRBJ1-1
CDR3aa: CASSLFRTSDRDSEAFF
CDR3nt: TGTGCCAGCAGTTTATTTCGGACGTCGGACAGGGACTCTGAAGCTTTCTTT

abundance: NA
d_gene: TRBD2
v_gene: TRBV5-4
j_gene: TRBJ2-1
CDR3aa: CASSGGLAANRGYNEQFF
CDR3nt: TGTGCCAGCAGCGGGGGACTAGCGGCCAATAGGGGTTACAATGAGCAGTTCTTC

abundance: once
d_gene: TRBD2
v_gene: TRBV7-9
j_gene: TRBJ2-1
CDR3aa: CASSYTSGSNVYNEQFF
CDR3nt: TGTGCCAGCAGCTACACTAGCGGGAGTAATGTCTACAATGAGCAGTTCTTC

abundance: NA
d_gene: NA
v_gene: TRBV21-1
j_gene: TRBJ2-1
CDR3aa: CASLDGREMSYNEQFF
CDR3nt: TGTGCCAGCCTAGATGGGCGGGAGATGTCCTACAATGAGCAGTTCTTC

abundance: NA
d_gene: TRBD2
v_gene: TRBV25-1
j_gene: TRBJ2-3
CDR3aa: CASRLGTSGSADTQYF
CDR3nt: TGTGCCAGCAGATTAGGGACTAGCGGGTCCGCAGATACGCAGTATTTT

abundance: NA
d_gene: NA
v_gene: TRBV9
j_gene: TRBJ1-2
CDR3aa: CASSGRGRNYGYTF
CDR3nt: TGTGCCAGCAGCGGGAGGGGCAGGAACTATGGCTACACCTTC

abundance: few
d_gene: NA
v_gene: TRBV28
j_gene: TRBJ2-2
CDR3aa: CASSRPSGGSTGELFF
CDR3nt: TGTGCCAGCAGCCGTCCCTCGGGCGGGTCCACCGGGGAGCTGTTTTTT

abundance: NA
d_gene: NA
v_gene: TRBV18
j_gene: TRBJ1-5
CDR3aa: CASSPTDSNQPQHF
CDR3nt: TGTGCCAGCTCACCCACAGATAGCAATCAGCCCCAGCATTTT

abundance: few
d_gene: NA
v_gene: TRBV7-9
j_gene: TRBJ1-5
CDR3aa: CASSMSDTGLPQHF
CDR3nt: TGTGCCAGCAGCATGAGTGACACGGGGTTGCCCCAGCATTTT

abundance: once
d_gene: NA
v_gene: TRBV27
j_gene: TRBJ2-2
CDR3aa: CASSPLPGANTGELFF
CDR3nt: TGTGCCAGCAGTCCCTTACCGGGAGCGAACACCGGGGAGCTGTTTTTT

abundance: NA
d_gene: NA
v_gene: TRBV5-4
j_gene: TRBJ2-7
CDR3aa: CASSLARGLGAVTYEQYF
CDR3nt: TGTGCCAGCAGCTTGGCTCGAGGCCTAGGGGCGGTTACCTACGAGCAGTACTTC

abundance: NA
d_gene: NA
v_gene: TRBV28
j_gene: TRBJ2-5
CDR3aa: CASSLGGPQETQYF
CDR3nt: TGTGCCAGCAGTTTAGGGGGCCCCCAAGAGACCCAGTACTTC

abundance: NA
d_gene: TRBD2
v_gene: TRBV7-2
j_gene: TRBJ2-2
CDR3aa: CASSQGLAVTGELFF
CDR3nt: TGTGCCAGCAGTCAGGGACTAGCGGTCACCGGGGAGCTGTTTTTT

abundance: NA
d_gene: NA
v_gene: TRBV29-1
j_gene: TRBJ1-1
CDR3aa: CSVHRTENTEAFF
CDR3nt: TGCAGCGTCCACCGGACAGAGAACACTGAAGCTTTCTTT

abundance: NA
d_gene: TRBD2
v_gene: TRBV5-4
j_gene: TRBJ2-2
CDR3aa: CASSGGLATNTGELFF
CDR3nt: TGTGCCAGCAGCGGGGGACTAGCGACGAACACCGGGGAGCTGTTTTTT

abundance: few
d_gene: TRBD2
v_gene: TRBV7-3
j_gene: TRBJ2-3
CDR3aa: CASSPLAGIQNTQYF
CDR3nt: TGTGCCAGCAGCCCACTAGCGGGAATACAGAATACGCAGTATTTT

abundance: once
d_gene: TRBD2
v_gene: TRBV7-2
j_gene: TRBJ2-1
CDR3aa: CASSLGGGSGVEQFF
CDR3nt: TGTGCCAGCAGCTTAGGTGGCGGGAGCGGGGTTGAGCAGTTCTTC

abundance: NA
d_gene: TRBD1
v_gene: TRBV5-5
j_gene: TRBJ2-4
CDR3aa: CASSGTDKNIQYF
CDR3nt: TGTGCCAGCTCCGGGACAGATAAAAACATTCAGTACTTC

abundance: NA
d_gene: NA
v_gene: TRBV25-1
j_gene: TRBJ2-5
CDR3aa: CASSEAGVETQYF
CDR3nt: TGTGCCAGCAGTGAAGCAGGGGTGGAGACCCAGTACTTC

abundance: NA
d_gene: NA
v_gene: TRBV6-1
j_gene: TRBJ1-5
CDR3aa: CASSAPGGQPQHF
CDR3nt: TGTGCCAGCAGTGCCCCCGGAGGTCAGCCCCAGCATTTT

abundance: NA
d_gene: TRBD2
v_gene: TRBV6-6
j_gene: TRBJ2-2
CDR3aa: CASSSDRSGRVGELFF
CDR3nt: TGTGCCAGCAGTTCCGATCGGAGCGGGAGGGTCGGGGAGCTGTTTTTT

abundance: NA
d_gene: TRBD2
v_gene: TRBV28
j_gene: TRBJ2-2
CDR3aa: CASSLSGVGGDAGELFF
CDR3nt: TGTGCCAGCAGTTTATCGGGGGTGGGAGGGGACGCCGGGGAGCTGTTTTTT

abundance: NA
d_gene: NA
v_gene: TRBV7-2
j_gene: TRBJ2-1
CDR3aa: CASSVGNEQFF
CDR3nt: TGTGCCAGCAGCGTCGGGAATGAGCAGTTCTTC

abundance: NA
d_gene: NA
v_gene: TRBV4-3
j_gene: TRBJ2-7
CDR3aa: CASSQDRAVYEQYF
CDR3nt: TGCGCCAGCAGCCAAGACAGGGCCGTCTACGAGCAGTACTTC

abundance: NA
d_gene: TRBD2
v_gene: TRBV5-5
j_gene: TRBJ2-1
CDR3aa: CAGSLELAGISYNEQFF
CDR3nt: TGTGCCGGCAGCTTGGAACTAGCGGGAATCTCCTACAATGAGCAGTTCTTC

abundance: NA
d_gene: NA
v_gene: TRBV28
j_gene: TRBJ1-2
CDR3aa: CASSLSGNYGYTF
CDR3nt: TGTGCCAGCAGTTTATCAGGGAACTATGGCTACACCTTC

abundance: NA
d_gene: TRBD1
v_gene: TRBV27
j_gene: TRBJ1-5
CDR3aa: CASSFRGPNQPQHF
CDR3nt: TGTGCCAGCAGTTTCAGGGGGCCGAATCAGCCCCAGCATTTT

abundance: few
d_gene: TRBD1
v_gene: TRBV6-5
j_gene: TRBJ2-7
CDR3aa: CASKYDRGFYEQYF
CDR3nt: TGTGCCAGCAAGTATGACAGGGGGTTCTACGAGCAGTACTTC

abundance: NA
d_gene: NA
v_gene: TRBV28
j_gene: TRBJ1-3
CDR3aa: CASSLFGGPSGNTIYF
CDR3nt: TGTGCCAGCAGTTTATTCGGGGGACCCTCTGGAAACACCATATATTTT

abundance: NA
d_gene: TRBD1
v_gene: TRBV27
j_gene: TRBJ2-2
CDR3aa: CASSLEGTGGTGELFF
CDR3nt: TGTGCCAGCAGTTTAGAAGGGACAGGGGGGACCGGGGAGCTGTTTTTT

abundance: NA
d_gene: NA
v_gene: TRBV7-3
j_gene: TRBJ1-2
CDR3aa: CASSLSQGLGYTF
CDR3nt: TGTGCCAGCAGCTTATCCCAGGGGCTCGGCTACACCTTC

abundance: NA
d_gene: TRBD1
v_gene: TRBV25-1
j_gene: TRBJ1-1
CDR3aa: CASSARQGYTEAFF
CDR3nt: TGTGCCAGCAGTGCTCGACAGGGCTACACTGAAGCTTTCTTT

abundance: NA
d_gene: NA
v_gene: TRBV6-1
j_gene: TRBJ2-3
CDR3aa: CASSEVRGHSTDTQYF
CDR3nt: TGTGCCAGCAGTGAAGTGAGAGGACACAGCACAGATACGCAGTATTTT

abundance: NA
d_gene: TRBD2
v_gene: TRBV7-9
j_gene: TRBJ2-2
CDR3aa: CASSEGLAEPRDTGELFF
CDR3nt: TGTGCCAGCAGCGAAGGACTAGCGGAACCTCGGGACACCGGGGAGCTGTTTTTT